This T cell receptor beta chain was sequenced in a study of blood T cell repertoires in COVID-19. Generated by immunoSEQ multiplex PCR, the TCRdb table keeps only in-frame clones and is missing some. The sample consists of roughly 500,000 clones, 80% to 90% of them appearing once. The sequenced sample was PBMCs or T cells enriched from blood (not recorded which). The clonotype originates from a woman aged 60-70 years who had recovered from COVID-19.

The DNA of the CDR3 is TGTGCCAGCAGTTACGGCGAGACGGGTGGCTACACCTTC. Translation gives CASSYGETGGYTF. This chain connects TRBV6-6 to TRBJ1-2; D is uncertain. Looked up from germline, CDR1 is MNHNY and CDR2 is SVGAGI (reference sequence). There are 13 residues in the CDR3. V lost 2 bases and J 7 bases, leaving 11 bases between the germline ends.